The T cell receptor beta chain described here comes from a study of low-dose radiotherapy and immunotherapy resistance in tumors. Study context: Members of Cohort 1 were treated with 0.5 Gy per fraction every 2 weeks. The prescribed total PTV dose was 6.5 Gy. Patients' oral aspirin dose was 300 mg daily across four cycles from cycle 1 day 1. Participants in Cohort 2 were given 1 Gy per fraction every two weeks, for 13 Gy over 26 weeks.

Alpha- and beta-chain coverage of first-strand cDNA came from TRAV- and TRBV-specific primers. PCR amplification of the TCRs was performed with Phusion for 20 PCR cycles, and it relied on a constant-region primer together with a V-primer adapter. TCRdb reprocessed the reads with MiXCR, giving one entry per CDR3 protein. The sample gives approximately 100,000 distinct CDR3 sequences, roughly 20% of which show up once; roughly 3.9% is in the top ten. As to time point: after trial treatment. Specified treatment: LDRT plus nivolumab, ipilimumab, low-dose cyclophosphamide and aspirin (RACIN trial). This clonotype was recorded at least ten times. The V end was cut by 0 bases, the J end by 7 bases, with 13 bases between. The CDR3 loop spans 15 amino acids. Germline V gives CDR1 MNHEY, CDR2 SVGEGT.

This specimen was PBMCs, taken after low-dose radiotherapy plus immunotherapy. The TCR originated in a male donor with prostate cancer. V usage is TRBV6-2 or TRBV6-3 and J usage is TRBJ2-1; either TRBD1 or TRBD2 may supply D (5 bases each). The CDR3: CASSYSFGGFNEQFF. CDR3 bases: TGTGCCAGCAGTTACTCTTTTGGGGGTTTTAATGAGCAGTTCTTC.